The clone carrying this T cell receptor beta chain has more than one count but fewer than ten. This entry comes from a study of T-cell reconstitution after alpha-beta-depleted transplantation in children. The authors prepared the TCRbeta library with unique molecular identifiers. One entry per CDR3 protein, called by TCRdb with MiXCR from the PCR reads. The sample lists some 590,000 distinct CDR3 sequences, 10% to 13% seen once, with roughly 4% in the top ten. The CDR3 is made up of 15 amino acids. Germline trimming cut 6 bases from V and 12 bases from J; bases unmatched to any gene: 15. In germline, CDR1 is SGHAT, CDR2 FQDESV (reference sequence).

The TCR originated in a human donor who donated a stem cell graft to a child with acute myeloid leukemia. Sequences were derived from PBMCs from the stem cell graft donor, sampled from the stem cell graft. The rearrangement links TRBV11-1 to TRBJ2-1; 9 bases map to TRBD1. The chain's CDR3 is CASSSGPSQGATQFF. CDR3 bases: TGTGCCAGCAGTTCCGGTCCCTCACAGGGGGCGACGCAGTTCTTC.